A single sample is the source of the 9 T cell receptor beta chains below, sequenced in a study of blood T cell repertoires in COVID-19. Using immunoSEQ multiplex PCR, the repertoire was profiled, and TCRdb retains in-frame clones only, with some absent. The sample lists about 230,000 clones, approximately 80% seen once, with 7.4% in the top ten. Sequenced: peripheral blood. These TCRs come from a woman aged 50 to 60 with acute or convalescent COVID-19.

This rearrangement joins TRBV19 to TRBJ2-7; 10 nucleotides match TRBD1. V shed 6 bases, J shed 2 bases, and the junction held 13 bases outside the gene matches. There are 17 residues in the CDR3. CDR1 and CDR2 (germline): LNHDA, SQIVND (reference sequence). The CDR3 DNA follows: TGTGCCAGTAGCACCGGGACAGGGGCCCCTGGGACCTACGAGCAGTACTTC. As protein: CASSTGTGAPGTYEQYF.

The chain joins TRBV5-1 to TRBJ2-1; a weak D match, TRBD1 (5 bases). The CDR3 contains 18 residues. The V gene's germline CDR1 is SGHRS and CDR2 YFSETQ. Trimming removed 0 bases at V and 6 bases at J, with 22 bases between. CDR3 loop: CASSLAATRQSSGNEQFF. The CDR3 nucleotides read TGCGCCAGCAGCTTGGCTGCGACGAGACAGAGTTCCGGCAATGAGCAGTTCTTC.

J is TRBJ1-2 and V is TRBV14, with unresolved D. The CDR3 sequence is 14 residues long. Germline V gene lookup returns CDR1 SGHDN and CDR2 FVKESK. The V end was cut by 2 bases, the J end by 5 bases, with 12 bases between. This chain's CDR3 is CASSQTATLYGYTF. Written as DNA, the CDR3 is TGTGCCAGCAGCCAAACAGCAACTTTATATGGCTACACCTTC.

The chain carries TRBV2 and TRBJ1-2; the D is unclear. CDR1 and CDR2 (germline): SNHLY, FYNNEI. This CDR3 region has 14 residues. V lost 5 bases, J lost 3 bases, and 13 bases lay in between. CDR3 sequence reads: CASSPPARDYGYTF. The CDR3 nucleotides read TGTGCCAGCAGTCCCCCCGCCCGGGACTATGGCTACACCTTC. The whole variable domain, filled in from reference TRBV2 and TRBJ1-2, reads EPEVTQTPSHQVTQMGQEVILRCVPISNHLYFYWYRQILGQKVEFLVSFYNNEISEKSEIFDDQFSVERPDGSNFTLKIRSTKLEDSAMYFCASSPPARDYGYTFGSGTRLTVV.

CDR3 nucleotides: TGTGCCAGCAGCCCCCGGACAGGGACGAACACCGGGGAGCTGTTTTTT. Translated: CASSPRTGTNTGELFF. The V and J genes are TRBV7-3 and TRBJ2-2, with 8 bases lining up with TRBD1. The CDR3 contains 16 residues. J was trimmed by 0 bases and V by 5 bases; bases with no gene match: 5. Germline V gene sequence: CDR1 SGHTA, CDR2 FQGTGA.

The rearrangement links TRBV3-1 (or the pseudogene TRBV3-2) to TRBJ2-3, with 7 bases that match TRBD1. Germline CDR1 and CDR2: LGHDT and YNNKEL (reference sequence). V shed 4 bases, J shed 10 bases, and the junction held 2 bases outside the gene matches. The CDR3 is made up of 11 amino acids. The CDR3 sequence: CASSLGGAQYF. DNA of the CDR3: TGTGCCAGCAGCCTAGGGGGCGCGCAGTATTTT.

CDR3 sequence: CAISAGTEGNTIYF. The CDR3 bases are TGTGCCATCAGCGCCGGGACAGAAGGAAACACCATATATTTT. The chain uses TRBV10-3 and TRBJ1-3, with TRBD1 matching over 7 bases. The germline V gene has CDR1 ENHRY and CDR2 SYGVKD. After removal of 6 bases from V and 4 bases from J, the junction contained 6 bases not matched to a gene. The CDR3 is 14 amino acids.

This chain links TRBV7-2 with TRBJ1-1, with D uncertain. The V gene's germline CDR1 is SGHTA and CDR2 FQGNSA. CDR3 size: 13 residues. With 5 bases removed from V and 4 bases from J, the gap between germline ends came to 11 bases. The CDR3 bases are TGTGCCAGCAGCCCCCTGGAGGGCACTGAAGCTTTCTTT. Its protein product is CASSPLEGTEAFF.

This clone appeared a single time. This chain joins TRBV4-1 and TRBJ2-7, with TRBD1 identical over 7 bases. Germline values: CDR1 MGHRA, CDR2 YSYEKL. CDR3 length equals 13 residues. V shed 2 bases, J shed 4 bases, and the junction held 2 bases outside the gene matches. The CDR3 DNA reads TGCGCCAGCAGCCAATTGACAGGGTACGAGCAGTACTTC. The encoded protein is CASSQLTGYEQYF.